This entry describes one T cell receptor beta chain. Germline V gene sequence: CDR1 KGHDR, CDR2 SFDVKD. This CDR3 has 16 residues. With V trimmed by 0 bases and J by 5 bases, 2 bases remained unmatched. Clones were sequenced by immunoSEQ multiplex PCR, and TCRdb holds only the in-frame ones, with some missing. The data contain 200,000 to 250,000 clones, 84% of them singletons. The sample is drawn from a study of blood T cell repertoires in COVID-19. Study overall: PBMCs, B-cell-depleted T cells, or T cells provided the cDNA or gDNA that made up the material.

This receptor was obtained from a man in his thirties or forties with active or convalescent COVID-19. The sequencing input was peripheral blood. The chain recombines TRBV24-1 with TRBJ2-1; 11 bases are shared with TRBD2. The CDR3: CATSDLIAGGHNEQFF. The CDR3 nucleotides read TGTGCCACCAGTGATTTGATAGCGGGGGGGCACAATGAGCAGTTCTTC.